The 16 T cell receptor beta chains presented below share a single source sample, sequenced in a study of human T cells and chemical hapten exposure. Researchers extracted total RNA from unfractionated whole blood. Each CDR3 protein gets one entry after TCRdb re-called the 5' RACE reads with MiXCR. The table shows about 81,000 distinct CDR3 sequences, with roughly 8.4% occurring only once. These receptors originate from a male donor in good health.

This clonotype was picked up a small number of times. The chain employs TRBV6-5 and TRBJ1-4; 10 bases are a match to TRBD1. This CDR3 has 13 amino acids. The germline V gene encodes CDR1 MNHEY and CDR2 SVGAGI. With 9 bases clipped from V and 6 bases from J, the junction kept 4 bases outside the gene matches. CDR3 region: CARSGTGDEKLFF. In DNA form, the CDR3 reads TGTGCCAGGTCCGGGACAGGGGATGAAAAACTGTTTTTT.

The chain is built from TRBV4-1 and TRBJ1-1, with D tentatively TRBD1 (5 bases). Trimming cost V 4 bases and J 1 base, with 16 bases left between them. The germline V gene encodes CDR1 MGHRA and CDR2 YSYEKL. The CDR3 consists of 16 residues. The CDR3 region is CASSRETVGSNTEAFF. In DNA, the CDR3 is TGCGCCAGCAGCCGAGAGACAGTAGGCTCGAACACTGAAGCTTTCTTT.

This clonotype occurred a few times. The rearrangement links TRBV4-2 to TRBJ1-5; a weak D match, TRBD1 (5 bases). The CDR3 has 16 amino acids. The ends were cut back, 0 bases at V and 11 bases at J, with 20 bases in the middle. The germline V gene has CDR1 LGHNA and CDR2 YNFKEQ. The CDR3 DNA is TGTGCCAGCAGCCAAGATCGAAGAGGTAGGGGCATGTCCCAGCATTTT. This sequence encodes CASSQDRRGRGMSQHF.

This clonotype was counted only a few times. V gene TRBV6-6 combines with J gene TRBJ1-3, with D unclear. V was clipped by 6 bases and J by 0 bases, with 6 bases between them. This CDR3 spans 13 amino acids. CDR1 is MNHNY, CDR2 SVGAGI, per germline (reference sequence). CDR3 sequence: CASSHLSGNTIYF. In DNA form, the CDR3 reads TGTGCCAGCAGCCATCTCTCTGGAAACACCATATATTTT.

This clonotype showed up many times. The chain uses TRBV20-1 and TRBJ1-2, with TRBD1 matching 7 bases. The CDR3 has 16 residues. J lost 4 bases, V lost 0 bases, and 11 bases had no gene match. Germline CDR1 DFQATT, CDR2 SNEGSKA (reference sequence). The CDR3 region is CSARDEGQTSAYGYTF. CDR3 sequence (DNA): TGCAGTGCTAGAGATGAGGGACAGACCTCCGCCTATGGCTACACCTTC.

V and J are TRBV7-9 and TRBJ2-7; D gene ambiguous. This CDR3 spans 15 amino acids. Germline V CDR1 and CDR2: SEHNR, FQNEAQ (reference sequence). V shed 5 bases and J shed 7 bases, with 21 bases lying between them. The CDR3 bases are TGTGCCAGCAGCCGTCGCCCCGGTCTTCTAGGAGAGCAGTACTTC. This translates into CASSRRPGLLGEQYF.

A few counts support this clonotype. The rearrangement links TRBV19 to TRBJ2-3; 8 nucleotides align to TRBD1. Germline lookup yields CDR1 LNHDA and CDR2 SQIVND (reference sequence). V lost 5 bases, J lost 1 base, and 8 bases stayed unmatched. The CDR3 runs to 16 residues. CDR3 DNA sequence: TGTGCCAGTAGTCTAAACGGACAGGGTCGCACAGATACGCAGTATTTT. It encodes CASSLNGQGRTDTQYF.

This clonotype appeared a few times. The gene calls are TRBV27 and TRBJ2-3; TRBD2 matches 8 bases. V lost 2 bases to trimming and J lost 0 bases; unmatched junction nucleotides: 10. Germline-derived CDR1 and CDR2 are MNHEY and SMNVEV (reference sequence). This CDR3 has 18 residues. CDR3 protein: CASSLRASGLTSTDTQYF. The CDR3 nucleotides read TGTGCCAGCAGTTTACGGGCTAGCGGGTTGACTAGCACAGATACGCAGTATTTT.

This clonotype has ten or more counts. The chain recombines TRBV29-1 with TRBJ1-1; tentatively, D is TRBD1 (5 bases). V was pared by 6 bases and J by 5 bases, with 13 bases between. There are 12 residues in the CDR3. Germline-derived CDR1 and CDR2 are SQVTM and ANQGSEA. Here the CDR3 DNA reads TGCAGCGTGGGGGTCGGGTCGACTGAAGCTTTCTTT. This codes for CSVGVGSTEAFF. Full variable domain (outside the CDR3, taken from reference TRBV29-1 and TRBJ1-1): SAVISQKPSRDICQRGTSLTIQCQVDSQVTMMFWYRQQPGQSLTLIATANQGSEATYESGFVIDKFPISRPNLTFSTLTVSNMSPEDSSIYLCSVGVGSTEAFFGQGTRLTVV.

At least ten counts were recorded for this clonotype. V is TRBV27 and J is TRBJ2-1; maybe TRBD1 (6 bases). This CDR3 is 17 amino acids long. V lost 6 bases, J lost 5 bases, and 23 bases lay in between. Per the germline V gene, CDR1 is MNHEY and CDR2 is SMNVEV (reference sequence). CDR3 in amino acids: CASRKPRTAPGDNEQFF. The CDR3 DNA sequence: TGTGCCAGCAGAAAACCCCGGACAGCGCCAGGGGACAATGAGCAGTTCTTC.

This clonotype appeared many times. CDR3 protein: CASSQETGGNSPLHF. The CDR3 nucleotides are TGCGCCAGCAGCCAAGAGACAGGGGGTAATTCACCCCTCCACTTT. V gene TRBV4-3 combines with J gene TRBJ1-6; the match to TRBD1 covers 9 bases. Losses at the gene ends were 0 bases for V and 6 bases for J; bases not matched to a gene: 0. Germline values: CDR1 LGHNA, CDR2 YSLEER. The CDR3 contains 15 residues.

This clonotype was recorded at least ten times. The chain couples TRBV6-5 to TRBJ2-7, with D perhaps matching TRBD2 (5 bases). V lost 7 bases to trimming and J lost 3 bases, with 7 bases between them. Germline assignment: CDR1 MNHEY and CDR2 SVGAGI. This CDR3 comprises 11 residues. CDR3 DNA: TGTGCCAGCACTCGGGGCTACGAGCAGTACTTC. This sequence encodes CASTRGYEQYF.

This clonotype was recorded at least ten times. The chain employs TRBV29-1 and TRBJ2-2; D remains unclear. Trimming removed 5 bases from V and 4 bases from J, with 8 bases in between. Germline CDR1 and CDR2: SQVTM and ANQGSEA. The CDR3 length is 12 residues. CDR3 coding DNA: TGCAGCGTTCTGGGTCTCACCGGGGAGCTGTTTTTT. Amino acids: CSVLGLTGELFF.

The gene calls are TRBV4-1 and TRBJ1-6, with a possible D match to TRBD1 (5 bases). The V and J ends lost 3 bases and 5 bases respectively, with 14 bases between them. The CDR3 has 16 amino acids. Per the germline V gene, CDR1 is MGHRA and CDR2 is YSYEKL. The CDR3 DNA reads TGCGCCAGCAGCCAGCCCCAGGGCGGGCATAATTCACCCCTCCACTTT. Its protein is CASSQPQGGHNSPLHF.

There are many counts of this clonotype. This chain joins TRBV7-8 and TRBJ2-5; 12 nucleotides line up with TRBD2. V lost 6 bases to trimming and J lost 5 bases; unmatched junction nucleotides: 10. Germline assignment: CDR1 SGHVS and CDR2 FQNEAQ. This CDR3 region has 16 residues. CDR3 sequence: CASSFRLAGAEETQYF. Here the CDR3 DNA reads TGTGCCAGCAGTTTTCGACTAGCGGGAGCGGAGGAGACCCAGTACTTC.

There are many counts of this clonotype. This chain connects TRBV29-1 to TRBJ2-3, with D perhaps given as TRBD1 or TRBD2 (5 bases each). Trimming shortened V by 3 bases and J by 4 bases, and 11 bases separated the two germline ends. The CDR3 totals 13 residues. Germline CDR1 and CDR2: SQVTM and ANQGSEA. The DNA of the CDR3 is TGCAGCGTTGAGTGGGACCCACCAGATACGCAGTATTTT. Translating it yields CSVEWDPPDTQYF.